These 10 T cell receptor beta chains were all obtained from the same sample, sequenced in a study of blood T cells in healthy people across ages. It was with a sample-barcoded 5' primer and a J-beta primer mix that a second PCR of roughly 6 to 12 cycles was run. One entry per CDR3 protein results from TCRdb running MiXCR on the 5' RACE reads. The sample includes about 730,000 distinct CDR3 sequences, around 40% of them seen just once. Input material: blood. These receptors were taken from an older woman in good health.

This clonotype was counted a few times. The rearrangement uses TRBV12-3 or TRBV12-4 and TRBJ2-1; D ambiguous. The V end lost 7 bases, the J end lost 9 bases, and 10 bases lay between the germline ends. The CDR3 loop spans 11 amino acids. For the CDR3, the DNA is TGTGCCAGCACTCTAATCAGTGAGCAGTTCTTC. Its translation is CASTLISEQFF.

The chain recombines TRBV6-2 or TRBV6-3 with TRBJ2-5; 13 bases map to TRBD2. The trim removed 6 bases at V and 5 bases at J, leaving 6 bases unmatched. Germline V gene sequence: CDR1 MNHEY, CDR2 SVGEGT. The CDR3 loop spans 15 amino acids. The CDR3 is CASRSGLAGVETQYF. The CDR3 DNA sequence: TGTGCCAGCAGATCAGGACTAGCGGGAGTCGAGACCCAGTACTTC.

Remarks on this clonotype: Sequence at one end of the junction differs from germline and may be a read error. The chain couples TRBV4-3 to TRBJ2-1, with 7 bases identical to TRBD2. This CDR3 is built from 16 residues. Per germline, CDR1 LGHNA and CDR2 YSLEER. In nucleotides, the CDR3 is TGCGCCAGCAGTCAAGAATATGGGCTAGCGGATACTGAGCGGTTCTTC. Protein sequence: CASSQEYGLADTERFF.

This clonotype was detected a few times. The V call is TRBV6-5, the J call TRBJ2-7, with 9 bases that match TRBD1. Germline V lookup: CDR1 MNHEY, CDR2 SVGAGI. V shed 8 bases, J shed 4 bases, and the junction held 6 bases outside the gene matches. The CDR3 contains 13 residues. The CDR3, as DNA: TGTGCCAGCGGGGGACAGGGACGGTACGAGCAGTACTTC. It is translated as CASGGQGRYEQYF.

This clonotype has a handful of counts. The gene calls are TRBV7-3 and TRBJ2-4, with a possible D match to TRBD1 (7 bases). Germline values: CDR1 SGHTA, CDR2 FQGTGA. The CDR3 is 15 residues long. Trimming left V 5 bases short and J 13 bases short, with 24 bases between. The CDR3 protein is CASSPHGQGGLEQYF. The CDR3 bases are TGTGCCAGCAGCCCTCATGGGCAGGGGGGATTGGAGCAGTACTTC.

Only a few counts were recorded for this clonotype. The V and J genes are TRBV9 and TRBJ2-1; D is unclear. In germline, CDR1 is SGDLS, CDR2 YYNGEE. V was cut by 0 bases and J by 0 bases, with 7 bases left in between. The CDR3 is 15 amino acids. CDR3 bases: TGTGCCAGCAGCGTAGATAGGAGCTCCTACAATGAGCAGTTCTTC. It codes for CASSVDRSSYNEQFF.

V usage is TRBV20-1 and J usage is TRBJ2-7; 8 nucleotides match TRBD2. CDR3 length: 15 amino acids. V was pared by 0 bases and J by 2 bases, with 6 bases of the junction left unmatched. CDR1 DFQATT and CDR2 SNEGSKA come from the germline V gene (reference sequence). The chain's CDR3 is CSARDSREGAYEQYF. CDR3 nucleotide sequence: TGCAGTGCTAGAGATTCCCGGGAGGGGGCCTACGAGCAGTACTTC.

The chain joins TRBV7-2 to TRBJ2-7, with 7 bases that match TRBD2. V gave up 1 base and J gave up 0 bases; unmatched junction bases: 6. Germline loops: CDR1 SGHTA, CDR2 FQGNSA. The CDR3 length is 16 residues. The CDR3 DNA reads as TGTGCCAGCAGCTTAGATCCTAGCGGAGCCTCCTACGAGCAGTACTTC. Encoded protein: CASSLDPSGASYEQYF.

This chain uses TRBV10-3 with TRBJ2-3; either TRBD1 or TRBD2 may supply D (6 bases each). The CDR3 covers 13 residues. V lost 6 bases and J lost 4, with 11 bases in between. Germline V gene data show CDR1 as ENHRY and CDR2 as SYGVKD. This chain's CDR3 is CAISAGEADTQYF. CDR3 nucleotide sequence: TGTGCCATCAGCGCAGGGGAGGCAGATACGCAGTATTTT.

This chain uses TRBV4-3 with TRBJ2-3; 7 bases map to TRBD2. The germline CDR1 and CDR2 sequences are LGHNA and YSLEER. The length of the CDR3 is 16 residues. V lost 0 bases, J lost 10 bases, and 13 bases stayed unmatched. The CDR3 region is CASSQDRTSRYRSQYF. CDR3 bases: TGCGCCAGCAGCCAAGATAGGACTAGTAGATATAGGTCGCAGTATTTT.